Listed below are T cell receptor beta chains from one sample, sequenced in a study of blood T cell repertoires in COVID-19. Generated by immunoSEQ multiplex PCR, the TCRdb table keeps only in-frame clones and is missing some. The profile shows 220,000 or so clones, approximately 78% of them singletons. Sequenced material: peripheral blood. All receptors come from a woman older than 75 with COVID-19, enrolled during active disease. The CDR3 runs from the conserved cysteine through the conserved F or W. A D gene is named only where the DNA matches it firmly.

CASSLGTYPGQGETGYGYTF | TRBV7-6 | TRBD1
CASSPLGGSPLHF | TRBV11-2 | .
CASSTPDRVGETQYF | TRBV27 | TRBD1
CASTRQGNTEAFF | TRBV2 | TRBD1
CASSGGNTGGFDEQYF | TRBV5-1 | TRBD1
CASSDDRNTEAFF | TRBV18 | .
CASSLKKGDGPNTEAFF | TRBV11-2 | .
CASSLPTGPTNEKLFF | TRBV28 | .
CASSTAGTANSPLHF | TRBV25-1 | TRBD1
CASDRGDTEAFF | TRBV30 | TRBD1
CASSLQPKDYGYTF | TRBV5-1 | .
CASSIGGETQYF | TRBV19 | .
CASSPGTDYGYTF | TRBV9 | TRBD1
CASRDRRDRVSYEQYF | TRBV9 | TRBD1
CASSLGLAGRTDTQYF | TRBV5-1 | TRBD2
CASSILVQRGETQYF | TRBV5-8 | TRBD2
CASSQQISGNTIYF | TRBV4-2 | .
CAWSKSGNYNEQFF | TRBV30 | .
CASSHGTGGYQETQYF | TRBV14 | TRBD1
CASSPGFASGNTIYF | TRBV7-3 | .
CASSPIQGTYTGELFF | TRBV18 | .
CASSQGGPRTAFF | TRBV3-1/TRBV3-2 | .
CASSLDGGMNTEAFF | TRBV5-4 | .
CASSDPLRRNTEAFF | TRBV10-2 | .
CASSPAWGDGTEAFF | TRBV11-2 | .
CASSLVAGGLGDEQFF | TRBV5-4 | TRBD2
CASSPQTGGSSNEKLFF | TRBV18 | TRBD1
CASSQLAGNTDTQYF | TRBV5-1 | TRBD2
CASSSDSNYGYTF | TRBV5-6 | .
CASSRQENTEAFF | TRBV7-3 | .
CASSVGGQSVRSYNEQFF | TRBV9 | TRBD1
CASSLRTGPSPYGYTF | TRBV14 | TRBD1
CASSPGQGYGYTF | TRBV5-4 | TRBD1
CASSLFTGGAYEGYTF | TRBV18 | TRBD1
CASSFLGGSSYNSPLHF | TRBV5-8 | TRBD1
CASRPFPGQGFDGTEAFF | TRBV5-1 | TRBD1
CASSWGTSGETQYF | TRBV5-1 | TRBD2
CASSLAGLAGRNEQFF | TRBV5-8 | TRBD2
CASSLGTSAHEQYF | TRBV7-8 | TRBD2
CASSARVSRGDEQFF | TRBV28 | .
CASRPGTSGRYNEQFF | TRBV2 | TRBD2